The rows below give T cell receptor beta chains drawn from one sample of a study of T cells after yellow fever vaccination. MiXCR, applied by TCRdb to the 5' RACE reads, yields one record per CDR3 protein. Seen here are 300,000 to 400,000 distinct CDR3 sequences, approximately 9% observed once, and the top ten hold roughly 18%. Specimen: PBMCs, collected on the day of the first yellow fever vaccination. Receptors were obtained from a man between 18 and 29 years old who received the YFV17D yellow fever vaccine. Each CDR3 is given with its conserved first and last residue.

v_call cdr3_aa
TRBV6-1 CASNEGGRDTQYF
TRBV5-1 CASSLEAPTSGNTIYF
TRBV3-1 CASRGRRDTTRNEQFF
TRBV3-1 CASSPTPGQGYRETQYF
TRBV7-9 CASSAGLAGNQETQYF
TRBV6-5 CASSYDWSREAFF
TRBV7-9 CASSYRVDTGELFF
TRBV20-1 CSAGDRGAGRNTEAFF
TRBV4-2 CASSQVSWGPSTDTQYF
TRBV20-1 CSASGGWGQPQHF
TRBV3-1 CASSGTNQPQHF
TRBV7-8 CASSPRVGGGTGELFF
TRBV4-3 CASSQDYRRARGDTQYF
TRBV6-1 CASSNRAGETQYF
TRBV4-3 CASSQNSVRDTQYF
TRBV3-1 CASSQGWTALEAFF
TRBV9 CASSVATRTGHQPQHF
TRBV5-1 CASSFGPANSPLHF
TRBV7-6 CASSLASSGGVTGELFF
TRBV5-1 CASRSFYGTDTQYF
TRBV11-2 CASSSGRQGLKPQHF
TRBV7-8 CASRPIDRGYNSPLHF
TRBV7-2 CASSPREGEQFF
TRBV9 CASSVSRSGRSYNEQFF
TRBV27 CASSTHDRAPYEQYF
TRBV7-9 CASSRPPGNGLTGELFF
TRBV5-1 CASSLGTGGTYNEQFF
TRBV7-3 CASSNHLAGGFNEQFF
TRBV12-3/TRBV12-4 CASSLGSGGRRYAYNSPLHF
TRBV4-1 CASSRGFVGDTQYF
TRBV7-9 CASSGPNRGNEQFF
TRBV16 CASSQSGGSGTQYF
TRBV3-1 CASSQEPGGDEQYF
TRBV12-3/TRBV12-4 CASSSMGNQPQHF
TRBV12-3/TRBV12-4 CASSLDGDNSPLHF
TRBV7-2 CASGRGKAFF
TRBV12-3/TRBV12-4 CASSPREDEAFF
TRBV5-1 CASRRTDNEQFF
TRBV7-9 CASTPTGVGNTIYF
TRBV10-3 CATATEQSTDTQYF
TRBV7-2 CASSLASGVYYGYTF
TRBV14 CASSFASRHRGADTQYF
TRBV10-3 CAISESITGITSTDTQYF
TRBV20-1 CSARGTGTEPTNYGYTF
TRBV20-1 CSARESNQPQHF
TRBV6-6 CASSPLGHGEQFF
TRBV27 CASRWGAHTGELFF
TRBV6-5 CASSYPRQGDYNQPQHF
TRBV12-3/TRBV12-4 CASSFLAGVEQFF
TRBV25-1 CASRGQLDTEAFF
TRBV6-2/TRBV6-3 CASSHLDRNQPQHF
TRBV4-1 CASSQYGQASEQYF
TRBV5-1 CASSFFGVEQYF
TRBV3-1 CASSQERQGGDTQYF
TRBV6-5 CASSYESYPSSYNEQFF
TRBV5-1 CASSLVAHEQYF
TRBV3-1 CASSRGDRGNTIYF
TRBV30 CAWSLARNTIYF
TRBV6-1 CASSGQGPQRGNQPQHF
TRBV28 CASSLGTGLTDTQYF